This T cell receptor beta chain came from a study of control samples from healthy donors and cancer patients. Germline loops: CDR1 ENHRY, CDR2 SYGVKD. The CDR3 runs to 15 residues. Trimming took 0 bases from V and 3 from J; bases not matched to a gene: 0. Libraries were prepared by immunoSEQ multiplex PCR; TCRdb keeps only in-frame clonotypes and omits some of them. Among about 170,000 clones listed, 75% to 95% were seen once. The receptor's source is a woman between 25 and 40 years old in good health. This chain joins TRBV10-3 and TRBJ2-7, with 12 bases lining up with TRBD2. The sequenced sample was blood. The CDR3 region is CAISESTSGSYEQYF. Written as DNA, the CDR3 is TGTGCCATCAGTGAGTCGACTAGCGGGAGCTACGAGCAGTACTTC.